One sample yielded the 16 T cell receptor beta chains listed below, sequenced in a study of T cell responses to AZD1222 COVID-19 vaccine (TCRdb year 2021). The meaning of the sample's time point label: baseline before first vaccination. The library came from the immunoSEQ multiplex PCR assay. TCRdb retrieved this table from immuneACCESS and kept in-frame rearrangements only. Not all clones are present; in checked studies, unresolved V genes account for under half, and no reason is known for the remainder. Present in this sample are roughly 77,000 clones, 90% of which were seen just once. Roughly 5% of the sample lies in the top ten. The sample here was peripheral blood, taken on day 0 of AZD1222 vaccination. These receptors came from an adult in good health.

J is TRBJ1-1 and V is TRBV27; possibly TRBD1 for D (5 bases). The CDR3 has 16 amino acids. Trimming took off 1 base at V and 4 bases at J, with 16 bases between the two ends. CDR1 and CDR2 (germline): MNHEY, SMNVEV (reference sequence). CDR3: CASSLWRGIGGTEAFF. CDR3 DNA: TGTGCCAGCAGTTTATGGCGGGGGATCGGTGGCACTGAAGCTTTCTTT.

This chain joins TRBV6-5 and TRBJ1-5, with D possibly being TRBD1 (5 bases). Germline assignment: CDR1 MNHEY and CDR2 SVGAGI. This CDR3 spans 14 amino acids. V lost 6 bases and J lost 4, with 13 bases in between. CDR3 coding DNA: TGTGCCAGCAGCACGGGACTTTGGAATCAGCCCCAGCATTTT. This sequence encodes CASSTGLWNQPQHF.

For this clone: One junction end does not reproduce the germline sequence, and a read error may be involved. V is TRBV7-7 and J is TRBJ2-5; 10 bases are shared with TRBD1. CDR1 and CDR2 from the germline V gene are SSHAT and FNYEAQ (reference sequence). The CDR3 runs 15 residues. CDR3 sequence: CASSRQGARGETQYF. The CDR3 DNA sequence: TGTGCTAGCAGCCGACAGGGGGCGCGTGGAGAGACCCAGTACTTC.

The chain links TRBV27 to TRBJ1-2; TRBD1 aligns across 8 bases. Germline CDR1 and CDR2: MNHEY and SMNVEV (reference sequence). This CDR3 region has 14 residues. V gave up 5 bases and J gave up 7 bases; unmatched junction bases: 9. The CDR3 sequence is CASSQKQGVLGYTF. The CDR3 coding sequence is TGTGCCAGCAGTCAGAAACAGGGGGTCCTTGGCTACACCTTC.

The V and J genes are TRBV10-3 and TRBJ2-7; tentatively, D is TRBD1 or TRBD2 (6 bases each). Trimming shortened V by 6 bases and J by 6 bases, and 15 bases separated the two germline ends. CDR3 size: 13 residues. The V gene's germline CDR1 is ENHRY and CDR2 SYGVKD. The CDR3 DNA is TGTGCCATCAGGGAGGGGGGCTGGGGCGAGCAGTACTTC. This sequence encodes CAIREGGWGEQYF.

The gene calls are TRBV7-2 and TRBJ1-4, with 9 bases aligning to TRBD1. In germline, CDR1 is SGHTA, CDR2 FQGNSA. The CDR3 contains 15 residues. The V and J ends lost 4 bases and 6 bases, in that order; junction bases with no gene match: 6. The CDR3 sequence is CASSSPTGGDEKLFF. In DNA, the CDR3 is TGTGCCAGCAGCTCACCGACAGGGGGGGATGAAAAACTGTTTTTT.

V gene TRBV6-2 or TRBV6-3 combines with J gene TRBJ1-6; no reliable D call. The CDR3 is made up of 16 amino acids. V lost 4 bases to trimming and J lost 2 bases, with 12 bases between them. Germline V gene sequence: CDR1 MNHEY, CDR2 SVGEGT. CDR3 region: CASSFRWSAYNSPLHF. As DNA, the CDR3 is TGTGCCAGCAGTTTCCGGTGGAGTGCCTATAATTCACCCCTCCACTTT.

The chain links TRBV7-9 to TRBJ2-7; no definite D call. Trimming removed 1 base from V and 5 bases from J, with 12 bases in between. The CDR3 contains 14 residues. Germline V CDR1 and CDR2: SEHNR, FQNEAQ (reference sequence). CDR3: CASSLVEGINEQYF. The CDR3 DNA follows: TGTGCCAGCAGCTTAGTGGAAGGCATCAACGAGCAGTACTTC.

This rearrangement joins TRBV6-5 to TRBJ1-1, with D possibly matching TRBD1 (5 bases). V was pared by 0 bases and J by 0 bases, with 11 bases between. CDR1 is MNHEY and CDR2 is SVGAGI in the germline V gene. The CDR3 runs 16 residues. The CDR3 DNA follows: TGTGCCAGCAGTTACTCGACAGCCAAAATGAACACTGAAGCTTTCTTT. Amino acid sequence: CASSYSTAKMNTEAFF.

This chain joins TRBV6-1 and TRBJ1-6; perhaps TRBD1 as D (5 bases). The CDR3 has 16 amino acids. Per the germline V gene, CDR1 is MNHNS and CDR2 is SASEGT. Between the trimmed V and J ends, which lost 0 bases and 2 bases, there was a span of 8 bases. The CDR3 DNA follows: TGTGCCAGCAGTGAAGCCAGGACACCCTATAATTCACCCCTCCACTTT. Translation: CASSEARTPYNSPLHF.

CDR3 bases: TGCGCCAGCAGCCAACAACGGACAGTCATGAACACTGAAGCTTTCTTT. This encodes CASSQQRTVMNTEAFF. The rearrangement links TRBV10-1 to TRBJ1-1, with D possibly being TRBD1 (6 bases). The CDR3 has 16 residues. Germline V gene sequence: CDR1 WNHNN, CDR2 SYGVQD (reference sequence). V lost 6 bases and J lost 0, with 17 bases in between.

The chain carries TRBV28 and TRBJ2-3, with D possibly TRBD2 on 6 matching bases. Germline values: CDR1 MDHEN, CDR2 SYDVKM. The V gene lost 5 bases and the J gene lost 0 bases, with 18 bases spanning the gap. The CDR3 contains 17 residues. Here the CDR3 reads CASSGGLPVTSTDTQYF. CDR3 nucleotides: TGTGCCAGCAGTGGGGGACTCCCCGTAACTAGCACAGATACGCAGTATTTT.

J is TRBJ1-2 and V is TRBV7-9; D unclear. This CDR3 comprises 12 residues. V lost 5 bases, J lost 5 bases, and 9 bases lay in between. Germline V CDR1 and CDR2: SEHNR, FQNEAQ (reference sequence). CDR3 loop: CASSPDIYGYTF. The CDR3 DNA follows: TGTGCCAGCAGCCCAGACATTTATGGCTACACCTTC.

The V gene is TRBV5-1, the J gene TRBJ2-1; maybe TRBD2 (6 bases). The length of the CDR3 is 14 residues. Germline-derived CDR1 and CDR2 are SGHRS and YFSETQ. The V end was cut by 7 bases, the J end by 0 bases, with 11 bases between. The CDR3 region has the DNA TGCGCCAGCGGCGGGGTAAGCTCCTACAATGAGCAGTTCTTC. Amino acids: CASGGVSSYNEQFF.

This rearrangement joins TRBV28 to TRBJ1-1; no reliable D call. Germline loops: CDR1 MDHEN, CDR2 SYDVKM. The CDR3 runs to 12 residues. The ends were cut back, 2 bases at V and 5 bases at J, with 6 bases in the middle. This CDR3 is CASSLRWTEAFF. The CDR3 DNA reads TGTGCCAGCAGTTTAAGGTGGACTGAAGCTTTCTTT.

The gene calls are TRBV5-7 and TRBJ1-6; D uncertain. TRBV5-7 is given ORF status, its function remaining uncertain. The CDR3 spans 17 residues. Trimming left V 0 bases short and J 0 bases short, with 10 bases between. The CDR3: CASSLEVESSYNSPLHF. CDR3 sequence (DNA): TGTGCCAGCAGCTTGGAAGTTGAGAGCTCCTATAATTCACCCCTCCACTTT.